This T cell receptor beta chain was sequenced in a study of T cells in Graves' hyperthyroidism and ophthalmopathy. Study information: Peripheral blood was drawn at first diagnosis, prior to all treatment. The study, taken as a whole, reports: Blood also held most thyroid clonotypes expanded beyond 0.001. Classification by a 13 V-J model distinguished ophthalmopathy from stable hyperthyroidism.

TCR beta CDR3 sequences were amplified from RNA transcripts. The TCR CDR3 first-round RT-PCR relied on the HTBI primer set. From the multiplex PCR reads, TCRdb called clonotypes with MiXCR, one entry per CDR3 protein. The sample has about 500,000 distinct CDR3 sequences, about a sixth seen once. Fresh peripheral blood, roughly 10 ml, was the source of the PBMCs. V was trimmed by 2 bases and J by 3 bases, leaving 23 bases between them. CDR1 is KGHSH and CDR2 is LQKENI in the germline V gene. The CDR3 is 18 amino acids. As regards this clonotype: Its target is unknown.

This receptor was identified in a woman between 18 and 29 years old with Graves' hyperthyroidism. Sequenced material: blood. V is TRBV18 and J is TRBJ2-7; D perhaps matches TRBD2 (7 bases). CDR3 nucleotides: TGTGCCAGCTCACCAGTCTCTCGGGGGGCTCTGCACTACTACGAGCAGTACTTC. It codes for CASSPVSRGALHYYEQYF.